A selection of T cell receptor beta chains follows, all from one sample in a study of blood T cell repertoires in COVID-19. Produced via immunoSEQ multiplex PCR; TCRdb's table is partial and in-frame only. The sample contains 72,000 or so clones, 88% of which appear only once. The specimen sequenced was peripheral blood. Receptors originate from a man aged 45-60 years with active COVID-19. Each CDR3 is given with its conserved first and last residue. A D gene is named only where the DNA matches it firmly. Clone size is shown for a subset of rows, as once, few, many or a class of expanded clone.

v_call: TRBV3-1/TRBV3-2
d_call: TRBD2
clone_size: -
j_call: TRBJ2-7
cdr3_aa: CASSQVLAGGRQYF
cdr3_nt: TGTGCCAGCAGCCAAGTCCTCGCGGGGGGGCGGCAGTACTTC

v_call: TRBV3-1/TRBV3-2
d_call: -
clone_size: -
j_call: TRBJ2-1
cdr3_aa: CASSQEKGQRFF
cdr3_nt: TGTGCCAGCAGCCAAGAGAAGGGACAAAGGTTCTTC

v_call: TRBV25-1
d_call: -
clone_size: few
j_call: TRBJ1-6
cdr3_aa: CASSGRGPYNSPLHF
cdr3_nt: TGTGCCAGCAGTGGCAGGGGACCCTATAATTCACCCCTCCACTTT

v_call: TRBV10-3
d_call: TRBD1
clone_size: -
j_call: TRBJ1-2
cdr3_aa: CAITQGQANYGYTF
cdr3_nt: TGTGCCATCACCCAGGGACAGGCGAACTATGGCTACACCTTC

v_call: TRBV3-1/TRBV3-2
d_call: -
clone_size: -
j_call: TRBJ2-2
cdr3_aa: CASSERQLPTGELFF
cdr3_nt: TGTGCCAGCAGCGAACGACAGCTCCCCACCGGGGAGCTGTTTTTT

v_call: TRBV7-8
d_call: TRBD1
clone_size: -
j_call: TRBJ1-3
cdr3_aa: CASSTRQGAGNTIYF
cdr3_nt: TGTGCCAGCAGCACCCGACAGGGGGCTGGAAACACCATATATTTT

v_call: TRBV5-4
d_call: TRBD2
clone_size: -
j_call: TRBJ2-3
cdr3_aa: CASSLGGRARDTQYF
cdr3_nt: TGTGCCAGCAGCTTGGGCGGGAGGGCGAGAGATACGCAGTATTTT

v_call: TRBV24-1
d_call: -
clone_size: -
j_call: TRBJ2-5
cdr3_aa: CATSDALGHPQETQYF
cdr3_nt: TGTGCCACCAGTGATGCCCTGGGACATCCTCAAGAGACCCAGTACTTC

v_call: TRBV6-5
d_call: TRBD1
clone_size: -
j_call: TRBJ1-2
cdr3_aa: CASSLDRGNYGYTF
cdr3_nt: TGTGCCAGCAGCCTAGACAGGGGGAACTATGGCTACACCTTC

v_call: TRBV5-4
d_call: -
clone_size: -
j_call: TRBJ1-4
cdr3_aa: CASSWGGNREKLFF
cdr3_nt: TGTGCCAGCAGCTGGGGGGGGAATAGAGAAAAACTGTTTTTT

v_call: TRBV6-6
d_call: -
clone_size: -
j_call: TRBJ1-3
cdr3_aa: CASSYSSGAGNTIYF
cdr3_nt: TGTGCCAGCAGTTACTCGTCAGGGGCTGGAAACACCATATATTTT

v_call: TRBV6-5
d_call: -
clone_size: few
j_call: TRBJ2-7
cdr3_aa: CASSYSPQGGYEQYF
cdr3_nt: TGTGCCAGCAGTTACTCCCCACAGGGCGGCTACGAGCAGTACTTC

v_call: TRBV7-9
d_call: TRBD1
clone_size: -
j_call: TRBJ1-1
cdr3_aa: CASSSGGTGETEAFF
cdr3_nt: TGTGCCAGCAGCTCTGGGGGGACAGGGGAGACTGAAGCTTTCTTT

v_call: TRBV4-2
d_call: -
clone_size: -
j_call: TRBJ1-2
cdr3_aa: CASSQDTLGRENYGYTF
cdr3_nt: TGTGCCAGCAGCCAAGATACACTTGGCAGGGAAAACTATGGCTACACCTTC

v_call: TRBV9
d_call: TRBD2
clone_size: -
j_call: TRBJ2-7
cdr3_aa: CASSVSGTSYHEQYF
cdr3_nt: TGTGCCAGCAGCGTCTCCGGGACTAGCTATCACGAGCAGTACTTC

v_call: TRBV28
d_call: -
clone_size: -
j_call: TRBJ2-1
cdr3_aa: CASNRPPRRSARRYNEQFF
cdr3_nt: TGTGCCAGCAATCGTCCCCCGAGGCGTAGCGCGAGACGCTACAATGAGCAGTTCTTC

v_call: TRBV3-1/TRBV3-2
d_call: -
clone_size: -
j_call: TRBJ1-2
cdr3_aa: CASSQKQGLVSDGYTF
cdr3_nt: TGTGCCAGCAGCCAAAAACAGGGTCTCGTTTCCGATGGCTACACCTTC

v_call: TRBV27
d_call: TRBD1
clone_size: once
j_call: TRBJ2-1
cdr3_aa: CASSPDRWSSYNEQFF
cdr3_nt: TGTGCCAGCAGCCCGGACAGGTGGAGCTCCTACAATGAGCAGTTCTTC

v_call: TRBV15
d_call: -
clone_size: -
j_call: TRBJ2-2
cdr3_aa: CATSSLAGIGNTGELFF
cdr3_nt: TGTGCCACCAGCAGCTTAGCAGGGATTGGGAACACCGGGGAGCTGTTTTTT

v_call: TRBV5-4
d_call: TRBD1
clone_size: -
j_call: TRBJ2-7
cdr3_aa: CASSHGQGNYEQYF
cdr3_nt: TGTGCCAGCAGCCACGGACAGGGGAACTACGAGCAGTACTTC

v_call: TRBV27
d_call: TRBD1
clone_size: few
j_call: TRBJ1-6
cdr3_aa: CASSRGQDGGSPLHF
cdr3_nt: TGTGCCAGCAGCCGGGGACAGGACGGAGGTTCACCCCTCCACTTT

v_call: TRBV5-4
d_call: -
clone_size: -
j_call: TRBJ1-3
cdr3_aa: CASSRDGDSGNTIYF
cdr3_nt: TGTGCCAGCAGCCGTGACGGAGACTCTGGAAACACCATATATTTT

v_call: TRBV12-3/TRBV12-4
d_call: TRBD1
clone_size: -
j_call: TRBJ1-1
cdr3_aa: CVNQGAPNTEAFF
cdr3_nt: TGTGTTAACCAGGGGGCCCCGAACACTGAAGCTTTCTTT

v_call: TRBV6-5
d_call: -
clone_size: -
j_call: TRBJ1-1
cdr3_aa: CASMRAGENTEAFF
cdr3_nt: TGTGCCAGCATGAGGGCAGGGGAGAACACTGAAGCTTTCTTT

v_call: TRBV29-1
d_call: -
clone_size: -
j_call: TRBJ1-4
cdr3_aa: CSAAPGSRSEKLFF
cdr3_nt: TGCAGCGCGGCCCCCGGGTCACGAAGTGAAAAACTGTTTTTT

v_call: TRBV19
d_call: TRBD2
clone_size: few
j_call: TRBJ2-1
cdr3_aa: CASSITSGGEQFF
cdr3_nt: TGTGCCAGTAGTATTACTAGCGGCGGAGAGCAGTTCTTC

v_call: TRBV7-2
d_call: TRBD1
clone_size: -
j_call: TRBJ1-1
cdr3_aa: CASSKGADRLNTEAFF
cdr3_nt: TGTGCCAGCAGCAAGGGGGCGGATAGACTGAACACTGAAGCTTTCTTT

v_call: TRBV19
d_call: -
clone_size: -
j_call: TRBJ1-1
cdr3_aa: CASSDRISTEAFF
cdr3_nt: TGTGCCAGTAGTGACAGGATAAGCACTGAAGCTTTCTTT